This TCR beta chain originates from a study of CD8+ T cells in alopecia areata. Extraction and reverse transcription of RNA yielded cDNA as the sequencing template. Sequenced by immunoSEQ multiplex PCR; TCRdb stores in-frame clones only, minus some. The table shows approximately 300,000 clones, with roughly 50% occurring only once. Noted treatment: oral pan-JAK inhibitor, 5-10 mg twice daily. From germline, CDR1 is MNHEY and CDR2 SMNVEV (reference sequence). V lost 2 bases, J lost 8 bases, and 12 bases lay in between. This CDR3 has 13 residues. The chain recombines TRBV27 with TRBJ1-2, with D possibly being TRBD1 (5 bases). Material: CD4+ T cells sorted from blood, obtained at week 24, from a patient treated with tofacitinib. This sequence was found in a human donor with alopecia areata. In DNA form, the CDR3 reads TGTGCCAGCAGTTTAGTGGGGGGACGGGGCTACACCTTC. It specifies CASSLVGGRGYTF.